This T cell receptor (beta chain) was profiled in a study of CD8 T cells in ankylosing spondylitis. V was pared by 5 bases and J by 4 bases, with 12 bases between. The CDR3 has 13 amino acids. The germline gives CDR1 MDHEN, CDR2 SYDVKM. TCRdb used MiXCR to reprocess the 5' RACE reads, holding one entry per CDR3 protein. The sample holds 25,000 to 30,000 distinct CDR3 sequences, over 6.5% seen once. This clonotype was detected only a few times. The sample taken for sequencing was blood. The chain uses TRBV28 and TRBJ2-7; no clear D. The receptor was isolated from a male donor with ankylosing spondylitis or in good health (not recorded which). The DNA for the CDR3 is TGTGCCAGCAGTCCCCCGGTGGAGTACGAGCAGTACTTC. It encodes CASSPPVEYEQYF.